The 30 T cell receptor beta chains presented below share a single source sample, sequenced in a study of T cells in Graves' hyperthyroidism and ophthalmopathy. RNA transcripts provided the source from which TCR beta CDR3 regions were amplified. The TCR CDR3 first-round RT-PCR relied on the HTBI primer set. Each CDR3 protein gets one entry after TCRdb re-called the multiplex PCR reads with MiXCR. The table has a few hundred thousand distinct CDR3 sequences, 14% seen once. Sequencing was carried out using blood. These receptors were obtained from a woman younger than 45 with Graves' ophthalmopathy.

This clonotype was recorded many times. V is TRBV12-3 or TRBV12-4 and J is TRBJ2-7; 9 bases match TRBD1. The J segment lost 4 bases and the V segment lost 3 bases, leaving 10 bases of the junction unmatched. This CDR3 is built from 16 residues. CDR3 coding DNA: TGTGCCAGCAGTTTTCGGTCTCCGGGACAGGGTTACGAGCAGTACTTC. It encodes CASSFRSPGQGYEQYF.

This clonotype showed up many times. The chain couples TRBV9 to TRBJ1-2, with TRBD1 identical over 7 bases. This CDR3 spans 13 amino acids. V was pared by 3 bases and J by 3 bases, with 2 bases of the junction left unmatched. The germline gives CDR1 SGDLS, CDR2 YYNGEE. CDR3 region: CASSGGTDYGYTF. The CDR3 DNA reads as TGTGCCAGCAGCGGCGGGACAGACTATGGCTACACCTTC.

A few counts support this clonotype. This rearrangement joins TRBV9 to TRBJ2-2; TRBD2 matches at 10 bases. V shed 0 bases and J 7 bases; nucleotides not matched to a gene: 6. The length of the CDR3 is 16 residues. Germline V lookup: CDR1 SGDLS, CDR2 YYNGEE. CDR3 residues: CASSVDSGGAGGELFF. The CDR3 coding sequence is TGTGCCAGCAGCGTAGACAGCGGGGGGGCCGGCGGGGAGCTGTTTTTT. Variable domain in full (rest from reference TRBV9 and TRBJ2-2): DSGVTQTPKHLITATGQRVTLRCSPRSGDLSVYWYQQSLDQGLQFLIQYYNGEERAKGNILERFSAQQFPDLHSELNLSSLELGDSALYFCASSVDSGGAGGELFFGEGSRLTVL.

This clonotype was seen repeatedly, ten times or more. The gene calls are TRBV30 and TRBJ2-1, with 7 positions matching TRBD1. Germline V gene data show CDR1 as GTSNPN and CDR2 as SVGIG (reference sequence). This CDR3 is built from 12 residues. V was clipped by 3 bases and J by 6 bases; unmatched bases: 2. The CDR3 loop is CAWRTGPNEQFF. CDR3 DNA: TGTGCCTGGAGGACAGGGCCCAATGAGCAGTTCTTC.

This clonotype was observed a handful of times. The V gene is TRBV29-1, the J gene TRBJ1-2; tentatively, D is TRBD1 (5 bases). The CDR3 runs 14 residues. In germline, CDR1 is SQVTM, CDR2 ANQGSEA. V lost 4 bases and J lost 3, with 15 bases in between. The CDR3 DNA reads as TGCAGCGTTGTCGGGGGGGTTGTTTACTATGGCTACACCTTC. Amino acid sequence: CSVVGGVVYYGYTF.

This clonotype occurred many times. The chain employs TRBV28 and TRBJ2-3, with D possibly TRBD2 on 6 matching bases. In germline, CDR1 is MDHEN, CDR2 SYDVKM. V was trimmed by 0 bases and J by 0 bases, leaving 10 bases between them. CDR3 length equals 16 residues. The CDR3 DNA reads TGTGCCAGCAGTTTATGGGGTGGGACTAGCACAGATACGCAGTATTTT. It codes for CASSLWGGTSTDTQYF.

On this clonotype: Since a much larger clone is just one base distant, this may be a read error. The chain joins TRBV20-1 to TRBJ2-7; 7 nucleotides align to TRBD2. The CDR3 has 14 amino acids. Germline V gene sequence: CDR1 DFQATT, CDR2 SNEGSKA (reference sequence). CDR3 sequence reads: CSAKLRDYSYGQYF. As DNA, the CDR3 is TGCAGTGCTAAACTCCGGGACTACTCCTACGGGCAGTACTTC.

The gene calls are TRBV14 and TRBJ2-7; tentative D call: TRBD2 (5 bases). Germline V gene data show CDR1 as SGHDN and CDR2 as FVKESK. The CDR3 is 18 residues long. V was trimmed by 2 bases and J by 1 base, leaving 21 bases between them. In nucleotides, the CDR3 is TGTGCCAGCAGCCAAAGGGCCTCGGTCGGGGTCGTATCCTACGAGCAGTACTTC. This encodes CASSQRASVGVVSYEQYF.

This clonotype was observed many times. V is TRBV2 and J is TRBJ1-1, with D possibly TRBD1 on 5 matching bases. The germline CDR1 and CDR2 sequences are SNHLY and FYNNEI. The length of the CDR3 is 14 residues. V lost 0 bases and J lost 4, with 9 bases in between. The CDR3 protein is CASSEASGGTEAFF. DNA of the CDR3: TGTGCCAGCAGTGAAGCCTCCGGGGGCACTGAAGCTTTCTTT. Together with reference TRBV2 and TRBJ1-1, the CDR3 gives the full variable domain: EPEVTQTPSHQVTQMGQEVILRCVPISNHLYFYWYRQILGQKVEFLVSFYNNEISEKSEIFDDQFSVERPDGSNFTLKIRSTKLEDSAMYFCASSEASGGTEAFFGQGTRLTVV.

Only a few counts were recorded for this clonotype. The chain uses TRBV7-3 and TRBJ2-5; the D gene is possibly TRBD1 (6 bases). In germline, CDR1 is SGHTA, CDR2 FQGTGA. V dropped 4 bases and J dropped 4 bases, with 22 bases sitting between them. This CDR3 is 17 amino acids long. The CDR3 nucleotides are TGTGCCAGCAGCTGGCCCCCGGAGACAGGTTTGGGAGAGACCCAGTACTTC. Amino acids: CASSWPPETGLGETQYF.

This clonotype was seen repeatedly, ten times or more. V is TRBV7-6 and J is TRBJ2-5; D is unresolved. Trimming took 2 bases from V and 2 from J, leaving 6 bases between them. CDR3 length: 13 residues. The germline CDR1 and CDR2 sequences are SGHVS and FNYEAQ. The CDR3 sequence: CASSLRPQETQYF. The DNA of the CDR3 is TGTGCCAGCAGCTTACGGCCTCAAGAGACCCAGTACTTC.

This clonotype was recorded many times. The chain has TRBV5-1 and TRBJ2-1; 9 nucleotides agree with TRBD2. V dropped 4 bases and J dropped 7; count of bases not matched to a gene: 9. The CDR3 covers 15 residues. Germline V CDR1 and CDR2: SGHRS, YFSETQ. The chain's CDR3 is CASSTIAGVDNEQFF. In DNA form, the CDR3 reads TGCGCCAGCAGCACAATAGCGGGGGTTGATAATGAGCAGTTCTTC.

This clonotype was recorded many times. J is TRBJ2-3 and V is TRBV28; 10 bases map to TRBD2. The V gene end was trimmed by 1 base and the J gene end by 4 bases; junction bases not matched to a gene: 5. The CDR3 runs 16 residues. Germline CDR1 reads MDHEN; CDR2 reads SYDVKM. In DNA, the CDR3 is TGTGCCAGCAGTTTATTTGGTAGCGGGGGGTCAGATACGCAGTATTTT. This codes for CASSLFGSGGSDTQYF.

The sample holds many counts of this clonotype. This chain joins TRBV6-1 and TRBJ2-7; D uncertain. Germline lookup yields CDR1 MNHNS and CDR2 SASEGT. The germline V and J ends were trimmed by 5 bases and 2 bases, with 19 bases remaining between them. CDR3 size: 16 residues. CDR3 amino acids: CASSPPRVTYPYEQYF. CDR3 nucleotides: TGTGCCAGCAGTCCTCCACGTGTGACATACCCCTACGAGCAGTACTTC.

Many counts were recorded for this clonotype. The V gene is TRBV12-3 or TRBV12-4, the J gene TRBJ1-5; the match to TRBD1 covers 7 bases. The V gene end was trimmed by 5 bases and the J gene end by 0 bases; junction bases not matched to a gene: 7. The CDR3 is made up of 16 amino acids. In DNA, the CDR3 is TGTGCCAGCAGTCAGGGGGGGACTTATAGCAATCAGCCCCAGCATTTT. The encoded protein is CASSQGGTYSNQPQHF.

This clonotype was seen many times. The V call is TRBV20-1, the J call TRBJ1-1; weak D call: TRBD1 (5 bases). From germline, CDR1 is DFQATT and CDR2 SNEGSKA (reference sequence). Deletions cut 0 bases from V and 4 bases from J, with 12 bases between. The CDR3 is made up of 14 amino acids. This chain's CDR3 is CSARDAGFSTEAFF. The CDR3 bases are TGCAGTGCTAGAGATGCAGGGTTCAGCACTGAAGCTTTCTTT.

At least ten counts were recorded for this clonotype. The genes are TRBV18 and TRBJ1-1; D is unclear. V lost 6 bases and J lost 7, with 9 bases in between. The germline V gene has CDR1 KGHSH and CDR2 LQKENI. The CDR3 is 11 residues long. CDR3: CASSAQIEAFF. The DNA of the CDR3 is TGTGCCAGCTCGGCACAAATTGAAGCTTTCTTT.

Regarding this clonotype: A much larger clone is a single base away; this may be a read error. Given the absence of the conserved phenylalanine or tryptophan at the CDR3 end, a read error is likely. The chain is built from TRBV6-2 or TRBV6-3 and TRBJ2-3; D gene uncertain. The ends were cut back, 7 bases at V and 0 bases at J, with 14 bases in the middle. Germline V gene sequence: CDR1 MNHEY, CDR2 SVGEGT. CDR3 length: 15 amino acids. CDR3 amino acids: CASTPTLTSTDTQYL. CDR3 sequence (DNA): TGTGCCAGCACCCCAACCCTTACTAGCACAGATACGCAGTATCTT.

This clonotype was detected many times. The J gene is TRBJ2-1, the V gene TRBV3-1; D is ambiguous. The germline V and J ends were trimmed by 3 bases and 5 bases, with 8 bases remaining between them. Germline CDR1 reads LGHDT; CDR2 reads YNNKEL (reference sequence). CDR3 length equals 13 residues. The CDR3 sequence is CASSHPRNNEQFF. The CDR3 nucleotides read TGTGCCAGCAGCCATCCCCGGAACAATGAGCAGTTCTTC.

This clonotype has ten or more counts. The V and J genes are TRBV5-5 and TRBJ2-7, with 8 bases matching TRBD1. This CDR3 is built from 14 residues. Germline CDR1 reads SGHKS; CDR2 reads YYEKEE (reference sequence). The trim removed 4 bases at V and 4 bases at J, leaving 7 bases unmatched. The CDR3 DNA reads TGTGCCAGCAGCCCACCCAGGGACAGGTACGAGCAGTACTTC. Its protein product is CASSPPRDRYEQYF. The full variable domain, rest sourced from reference TRBV5-5 and TRBJ2-7, is DAGVTQSPTHLIKTRGQQVTLRCSPISGHKSVSWYQQVLGQGPQFIFQYYEKEERGRGNFPDRFSARQFPNYSSELNVNALLLGDSALYLCASSPPRDRYEQYFGPGTRLTVT.

This clonotype showed up many times. The chain employs TRBV30 and TRBJ1-5; D unclear. CDR1 GTSNPN and CDR2 SVGIG come from the germline V gene (reference sequence). Trimming took 0 bases from V and 8 from J, leaving 11 bases between them. This CDR3 region has 13 residues. The CDR3 loop reads CAWSVGRVKPQHF. As DNA, the CDR3 is TGTGCCTGGAGTGTCGGTAGGGTAAAGCCCCAGCATTTT.

This clonotype has only a few counts. This sequence joins TRBV5-6 and TRBJ2-2, with D uncertain. Per germline, CDR1 SGHDT and CDR2 YYEEEE. V was cut by 2 bases and J by 3 bases, with 8 bases left in between. The CDR3 covers 14 residues. The CDR3 loop is CASSLSAHTGELFF. The CDR3, as DNA: TGTGCCAGCAGCTTATCTGCCCACACCGGGGAGCTGTTTTTT.

This clonotype has ten or more counts. The chain is built from TRBV20-1 and TRBJ1-5; D is unresolved. The germline V gene encodes CDR1 DFQATT and CDR2 SNEGSKA (reference sequence). Trimming stripped 2 bases from V and 3 bases from J, with 8 bases between. This CDR3 has 13 residues. This CDR3 reads CSARHPLNQPQHF. The CDR3 DNA follows: TGCAGTGCTAGACACCCCCTCAATCAGCCCCAGCATTTT.

This clonotype was recorded many times. The rearrangement uses TRBV28 and TRBJ1-6; 9 positions agree with TRBD1. The CDR3 sequence is 17 residues long. J was trimmed by 6 bases and V by 2 bases; bases with no gene match: 8. Germline V lookup: CDR1 MDHEN, CDR2 SYDVKM. The CDR3 DNA follows: TGTGCCAGCAGTTTAATAACAGGGGGCTCGGTTAATTCACCCCTCCACTTT. Protein product: CASSLITGGSVNSPLHF. Filled out from reference TRBV28 and TRBJ1-6, the complete variable domain reads DVKVTQSSRYLVKRTGEKVFLECVQDMDHENMFWYRQDPGLGLRLIYFSYDVKMKEKGDIPEGYSVSREKKERFSLILESASTNQTSMYLCASSLITGGSVNSPLHFGNGTRLTVT.

This clonotype appeared many times. The gene calls are TRBV29-1 and TRBJ2-5; D remains ambiguous. Germline V gives CDR1 SQVTM, CDR2 ANQGSEA. This CDR3 comprises 12 residues. Trimming removed 8 bases at V and 2 bases at J, with 12 bases between. The CDR3 bases are TGCAGCTCCTCCTTCACGCAAGAGACCCAGTACTTC. It is translated as CSSSFTQETQYF.

This clonotype was seen a handful of times. This sequence joins TRBV5-6 and TRBJ2-2; the D gene is possibly TRBD2 (5 bases). V was shortened by 5 bases and J by 1 base, with 12 bases between the two germline ends. CDR1 and CDR2 from the germline V gene are SGHDT and YYEEEE. The CDR3 is 15 residues long. The CDR3 spells CASSVLGWNTGELFF. In DNA form, the CDR3 reads TGTGCCAGCAGTGTACTAGGATGGAACACCGGGGAGCTGTTTTTT.

This clonotype was seen a few times. The chain couples TRBV20-1 to TRBJ1-1; 7 bases are a match to TRBD1. Germline assignment: CDR1 DFQATT and CDR2 SNEGSKA (reference sequence). The CDR3 length is 13 residues. After removal of 6 bases from V and 7 bases from J, the junction contained 11 bases not matched to a gene. CDR3 loop: CSATGQHTLEAFF. Here the CDR3 DNA reads TGCAGTGCCACGGGACAGCATACCCTTGAAGCTTTCTTT.

This clonotype was observed many times. J is TRBJ2-3 and V is TRBV27; no firm D call. The CDR3 length is 13 residues. V lost 0 bases and J 4 bases, leaving 5 bases between the germline ends. CDR1 is MNHEY and CDR2 is SMNVEV in the germline V gene (reference sequence). CDR3 protein: CASSLSSADTQYF. DNA for the CDR3: TGTGCCAGCAGTTTATCGAGCGCAGATACGCAGTATTTT.

This clonotype was seen only a few times. The chain recombines TRBV6-1 with TRBJ1-4; the match to TRBD1 covers 8 bases. V gave up 6 bases and J gave up 5 bases; unmatched junction bases: 5. CDR3 length equals 14 residues. Per the germline V gene, CDR1 is MNHNS and CDR2 is SASEGT. Here the CDR3 DNA reads TGTGCCAGCAGGGACAGGGCTGAAAATGAAAAACTGTTTTTT. Protein product: CASRDRAENEKLFF.

About this clonotype itself: A much larger clone sits a single nucleotide away, making a read error possible. The rearrangement joins TRBV13 to TRBJ2-3; TRBD2 matches at 13 bases. Germline CDR1 and CDR2: PRHDT and FYEKMQ (reference sequence). J lost 4 bases, V lost 5 bases, and 6 bases had no gene match. The CDR3 runs to 16 residues. CDR3 amino acids: CASSAQLAGGPDTQYF. For the CDR3, the DNA is TGTGCCAGCAGCGCACAACTAGCGGGGGGGCCAGATACGCAGTATTTT.